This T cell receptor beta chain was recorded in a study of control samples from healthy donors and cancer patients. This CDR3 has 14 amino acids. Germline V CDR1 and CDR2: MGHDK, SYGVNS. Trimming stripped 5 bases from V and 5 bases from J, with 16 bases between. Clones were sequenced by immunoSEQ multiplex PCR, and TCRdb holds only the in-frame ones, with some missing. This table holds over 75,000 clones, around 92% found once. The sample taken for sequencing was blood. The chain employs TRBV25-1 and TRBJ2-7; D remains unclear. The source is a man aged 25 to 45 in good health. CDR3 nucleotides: TGTGCCAGCAGTCCCAGTTCCCTGACTGACGAGCAGTACTTC. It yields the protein CASSPSSLTDEQYF.